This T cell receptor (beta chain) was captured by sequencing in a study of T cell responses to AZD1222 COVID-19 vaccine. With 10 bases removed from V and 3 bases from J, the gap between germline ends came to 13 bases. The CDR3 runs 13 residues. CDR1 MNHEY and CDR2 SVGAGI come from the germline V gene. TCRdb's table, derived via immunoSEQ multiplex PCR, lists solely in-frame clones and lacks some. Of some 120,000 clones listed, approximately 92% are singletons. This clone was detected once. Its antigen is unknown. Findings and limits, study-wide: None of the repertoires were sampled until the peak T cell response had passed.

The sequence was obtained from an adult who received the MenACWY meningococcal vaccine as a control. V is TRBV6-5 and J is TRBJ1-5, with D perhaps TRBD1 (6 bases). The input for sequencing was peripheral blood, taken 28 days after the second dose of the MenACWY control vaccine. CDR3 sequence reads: CATGTGSNQPQHF. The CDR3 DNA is TGTGCCACCGGAACAGGGTCCAATCAGCCCCAGCATTTT.